A selection of T cell receptor beta chains follows, all from one sample in a study of blood T cell repertoires in COVID-19. The repertoire was sequenced with immunoSEQ multiplex PCR; TCRdb's copy has only in-frame clones and lacks some. The sample has roughly 100,000 clones, more than 80% seen once; the top ten hold over 9%. Sequencing was done on a sample of peripheral blood. Source of these receptors: a woman between 70 and 85 years old with acute or convalescent COVID-19. Each CDR3 is given with its conserved first and last residue. D genes are given only for firm matches. For some rows the clone size is stated as once, few or many, or as a class when expanded; others skip it.

CDR3aa | CDR3nt | d_gene | v_gene | len | j_gene | abundance
CASSLGFEGARVYEQYF | TGTGCCAGCAGCTTAGGGTTTGAGGGGGCTAGAGTCTACGAGCAGTACTTC | TRBD1 | TRBV7-3 | 17 | TRBJ2-7 | NA
CASSSLPGTGGEYQPQHF | TGTGCCAGCAGTTCCCTTCCGGGGACAGGGGGCGAGTATCAGCCCCAGCATTTT | TRBD1 | TRBV27 | 18 | TRBJ1-5 | once
CASSEKRGPNNEQFF | TGCGCCAGCAGTGAGAAGCGGGGTCCTAACAATGAGCAGTTCTTC | TRBD2 | TRBV10-2 | 15 | TRBJ2-1 | NA
CASSKLDRGNSPLHF | TGTGCCAGTAGTAAACTAGACAGGGGGAATTCACCCCTCCACTTT | TRBD1 | TRBV19 | 15 | TRBJ1-6 | NA
CAWRDTGSTYNSPLHF | TGTGCCTGGAGAGATACAGGGAGCACCTATAATTCACCCCTCCACTTT | NA | TRBV30 | 16 | TRBJ1-6 | NA
CASSELIRVGEKLFF | TGTGCCAGCAGTGAACTTATCCGGGTAGGAGAAAAACTGTTTTTT | NA | TRBV6-1 | 15 | TRBJ1-4 | NA
CASSSQVSTDTQYF | TGTGCCAGTAGCTCACAGGTTAGCACAGATACGCAGTATTTT | NA | TRBV19 | 14 | TRBJ2-3 | NA
CATSWEGDRGGTGELFF | TGTGCCACCAGCTGGGAAGGGGACAGGGGGGGCACCGGGGAGCTGTTTTTT | TRBD1 | TRBV15 | 17 | TRBJ2-2 | NA
CASGGQINTEAFF | TGTGCCAGCGGGGGACAGATCAACACTGAAGCTTTCTTT | TRBD1 | TRBV19 | 13 | TRBJ1-1 | NA
CSVSNSPTNEKLFF | TGCAGCGTGAGCAACAGCCCAACTAATGAAAAACTGTTTTTT | NA | TRBV29-1 | 14 | TRBJ1-4 | NA
CAWRGGALNTEAFF | TGTGCCTGGAGGGGGGGGGCACTGAACACTGAAGCTTTCTTT | NA | TRBV30 | 14 | TRBJ1-1 | once
CASSLRGGTEAFF | TGTGCCAGCAGTTTAAGGGGAGGCACTGAAGCTTTCTTT | NA | TRBV28 | 13 | TRBJ1-1 | NA
CASSGGRDNSPLHF | TGTGCCAGTAGTGGAGGACGTGATAATTCACCCCTCCACTTT | NA | TRBV19 | 14 | TRBJ1-6 | NA
CASVWGQGRTGELFF | TGTGCCAGTGTGTGGGGACAGGGTCGAACCGGGGAGCTGTTTTTT | TRBD1 | TRBV19 | 15 | TRBJ2-2 | NA
CASSLRASGYQETQYF | TGTGCCAGCAGCTTGAGGGCTAGCGGGTACCAAGAGACCCAGTACTTC | TRBD2 | TRBV5-4 | 16 | TRBJ2-5 | NA
CASSPGGDYGYTF | TGTGCCAGCAGCCCTGGGGGCGACTATGGCTACACCTTC | NA | TRBV9 | 13 | TRBJ1-2 | NA
CASSPRGTNTGELFF | TGTGCCAGCAGCCCCCGGGGTACGAACACCGGGGAGCTGTTTTTT | NA | TRBV9 | 15 | TRBJ2-2 | NA
CASSTRFSRGPGNTIYF | TGTGCCAGCAGCACCCGATTCTCCAGGGGGCCTGGAAACACCATATATTTT | TRBD1 | TRBV7-8 | 17 | TRBJ1-3 | few
CASSFSQSGRVTQYF | TGTGCCAGCAGCTTTTCCCAGAGCGGACGGGTGACCCAGTACTTC | NA | TRBV7-9 | 15 | TRBJ2-5 | NA
CASSFGLAAGEQYF | TGTGCCAGCAGCTTCGGTCTAGCAGCGGGAGAGCAGTACTTC | TRBD2 | TRBV5-6 | 14 | TRBJ2-7 | NA
CASSSFPGNTIYF | TGTGCCAGCAGCTCGTTTCCTGGAAACACCATATATTTT | NA | TRBV11-3 | 13 | TRBJ1-3 | NA
CSVESTSYNEQFF | TGCAGCGTTGAATCCACAAGTTACAATGAGCAGTTCTTC | NA | TRBV29-1 | 13 | TRBJ2-1 | NA
CATEKLGGAYEQYF | TGTGCCACCGAGAAACTGGGAGGGGCCTACGAGCAGTACTTC | TRBD2 | TRBV6-5 | 14 | TRBJ2-7 | NA
CASSYREMNTEAFF | TGTGCCAGTTCCTACAGGGAAATGAACACTGAAGCTTTCTTT | NA | TRBV19 | 14 | TRBJ1-1 | NA
CASSADTNQPQHF | TGTGCCAGTAGTGCCGACACAAATCAGCCCCAGCATTTT | NA | TRBV19 | 13 | TRBJ1-5 | NA
CASSLDGDRAYGYTF | TGTGCCAGCAGCTTGGACGGGGACAGGGCCTATGGCTACACCTTC | TRBD1 | TRBV5-4 | 15 | TRBJ1-2 | NA
CASSDSGAGSNQPQHF | TGTGCCAGCAGTGACTCGGGGGCGGGTAGCAATCAGCCCCAGCATTTT | NA | TRBV6-4 | 16 | TRBJ1-5 | NA
CASSFPGTGNNEQFF | TGCGCCAGCAGCTTTCCCGGGACAGGAAACAATGAGCAGTTCTTC | TRBD1 | TRBV5-1 | 15 | TRBJ2-1 | NA
CSASLSPEDTEAFF | TGCAGTGCTAGTTTGTCTCCTGAGGACACTGAAGCTTTCTTT | NA | TRBV20-1 | 14 | TRBJ1-1 | NA
CASSQGRTSGGVTDTQYF | TGTGCCAGCAGCCAAGGCCGGACTAGCGGGGGGGTTACAGATACGCAGTATTTT | TRBD2 | TRBV4-2 | 18 | TRBJ2-3 | NA
CASRRGNTIYF | TGTGCCAGCAGGCGTGGAAACACCATATATTTT | NA | TRBV5-4 | 11 | TRBJ1-3 | NA
CASSVDTGQETQYF | TGTGCCAGCAGCGTAGATACAGGGCAAGAGACCCAGTACTTC | NA | TRBV9 | 14 | TRBJ2-5 | NA
CASSPRGPGNSPLHF | TGTGCCAGCAGTCCCAGGGGGCCGGGTAATTCACCCCTCCACTTT | TRBD1 | TRBV28 | 15 | TRBJ1-6 | few
CASNQQNSYEQYF | TGTGCCAGCAACCAACAAAATTCCTACGAGCAGTACTTC | NA | TRBV6-6 | 13 | TRBJ2-7 | NA
CASRRRDSHLAGTDTQYF | TGTGCCAGCAGGAGACGGGACAGCCACTTGGCGGGCACAGATACGCAGTATTTT | TRBD1 | TRBV5-5 | 18 | TRBJ2-3 | NA
CASSIAPLGSNYGYTF | TGTGCCAGTAGTATAGCCCCCTTGGGCTCAAACTATGGCTACACCTTC | NA | TRBV19 | 16 | TRBJ1-2 | NA
CAAQAAGGYEQYF | TGTGCCGCCCAGGCGGCAGGGGGGTACGAGCAGTACTTC | NA | TRBV27 | 13 | TRBJ2-7 | NA
CASSRGYNQPQHF | TGTGCCAGCAGTAGGGGGTACAATCAGCCCCAGCATTTT | NA | TRBV27 | 13 | TRBJ1-5 | NA
CASSSAGTGGDIQYF | TGTGCCAGCAGCTCGGCCGGGACAGGGGGGGACATTCAGTACTTC | TRBD1 | TRBV5-6 | 15 | TRBJ2-4 | NA
CASGGTSGNTIYF | TGTGCCAGTGGCGGGACTTCGGGAAACACCATATATTTT | NA | TRBV19 | 13 | TRBJ1-3 | NA
CASSPLGGMETQYF | TGTGCCAGCAGCCCTTTGGGGGGGATGGAGACCCAGTACTTC | TRBD2 | TRBV7-2 | 14 | TRBJ2-5 | NA
CASSQDEGATLIETNYGYTF | TGCGCCAGCAGCCAGGATGAAGGAGCCACGCTCATTGAAACTAACTATGGCTACACCTTC | NA | TRBV4-1 | 20 | TRBJ1-2 | once
CASSLNSGGPYEQYF | TGTGCCAGCAGTCTCAATAGCGGGGGGCCCTACGAGCAGTACTTC | TRBD2 | TRBV28 | 15 | TRBJ2-7 | NA
CASSEQGGDNEKLFF | TGTGCCAGCAGTGAACAAGGAGGAGATAATGAAAAACTGTTTTTT | NA | TRBV2 | 15 | TRBJ1-4 | NA
CASGTSGGATFYEQFF | TGTGCCTCAGGGACTAGCGGGGGGGCGACATTCTATGAGCAGTTCTTC | TRBD2 | TRBV10-3 | 16 | TRBJ2-1 | NA
CASSLASRGYTF | TGTGCCAGCAGCCTCGCCTCCAGGGGCTACACCTTC | NA | TRBV3-1/TRBV3-2 | 12 | TRBJ1-2 | few
CASSLLVQSGWETQYF | TGTGCCAGCAGCTTATTGGTCCAATCGGGTTGGGAGACCCAGTACTTC | NA | TRBV7-6 | 16 | TRBJ2-5 | NA
CASSLALDRPDTEAFF | TGCGCCAGCAGCCTAGCTTTGGACAGGCCGGACACTGAAGCTTTCTTT | TRBD1 | TRBV4-3 | 16 | TRBJ1-1 | NA
CASSRDRDEKLFF | TGTGCCAGCAGTCGGGACAGGGACGAAAAACTGTTTTTT | TRBD1 | TRBV7-6 | 13 | TRBJ1-4 | NA
CASSRDMSYGYTF | TGTGCCAGCAGCCGGGATATGAGCTATGGCTACACCTTC | NA | TRBV12-3/TRBV12-4 | 13 | TRBJ1-2 | once
CASSDGGGGPTDTQYF | TGTGCCAGCAGTGATGGGGGGGGCGGGCCCACAGATACGCAGTATTTT | NA | TRBV6-1 | 16 | TRBJ2-3 | NA
CATSPSSATDTQYF | TGTGCCACCAGCCCCTCTAGCGCCACAGATACGCAGTATTTT | NA | TRBV15 | 14 | TRBJ2-3 | few
CASSLGGAGTDTQYF | TGTGCCAGCAGCCTAGGGGGAGCTGGCACAGATACGCAGTATTTT | NA | TRBV5-6 | 15 | TRBJ2-3 | NA